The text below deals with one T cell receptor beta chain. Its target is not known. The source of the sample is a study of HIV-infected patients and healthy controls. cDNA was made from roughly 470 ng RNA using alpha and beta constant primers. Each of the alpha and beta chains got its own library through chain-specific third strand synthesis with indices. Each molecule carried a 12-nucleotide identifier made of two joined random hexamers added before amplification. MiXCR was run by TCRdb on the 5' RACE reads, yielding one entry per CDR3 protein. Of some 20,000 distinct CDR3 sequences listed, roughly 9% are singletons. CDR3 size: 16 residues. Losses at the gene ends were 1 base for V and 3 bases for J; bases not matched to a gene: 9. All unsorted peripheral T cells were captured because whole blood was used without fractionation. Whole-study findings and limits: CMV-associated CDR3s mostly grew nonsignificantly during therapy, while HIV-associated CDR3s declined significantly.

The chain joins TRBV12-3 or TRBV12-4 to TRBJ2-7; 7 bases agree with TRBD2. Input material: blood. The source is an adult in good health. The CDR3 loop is CASSLDGGSSIYEQYF. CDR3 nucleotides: TGTGCCAGCAGTTTAGACGGCGGGAGTTCAATCTACGAGCAGTACTTC.